What follows describes a single TCR beta chain. The antigen is not known. This specimen comes from a study of Ad26.COV2.S vaccination and SARS-CoV-2 variants. Treatment of the sample: roughly 18 received Ad26.COV2.S at low or high dose, single or two shots; about 5 received placebo; per-sample allocation not given. Specimen acquisition occurred on day 63 following the initial vaccine or placebo injection. Findings of the study overall: Spike-specific TCR breadth was greater after Ad26.COV2.S than placebo. Marked by substantial breadth, spike-specific CD8+ and CD4+ T cell responses were reportedly seen after vaccination.

Trimming at V came to 4 bases and at J to 5 bases, leaving 4 bases not matched to a gene. Per germline, CDR1 SGDLS and CDR2 YYNGEE. The CDR3 consists of 13 residues. The data were produced by immunoSEQ multiplex PCR, yet TCRdb's version contains in-frame clones alone and is incomplete. This table has under 500,000 clones, about 90% appearing once. The rearrangement links TRBV9 to TRBJ2-5; 8 bases agree with TRBD1. The receptor was derived from a person aged 18-60 years who received the Ad26.COV2.S COVID-19 vaccine or a placebo. This specimen was peripheral blood, taken in a trial of Ad26.COV2.S vaccine versus placebo. The CDR3 region is CASSWTGSETQYF. The CDR3 DNA is TGTGCCAGCAGCTGGACAGGGTCGGAGACCCAGTACTTC. The full variable domain, its missing parts supplied by reference TRBV9 and TRBJ2-5, is DSGVTQTPKHLITATGQRVTLRCSPRSGDLSVYWYQQSLDQGLQFLIQYYNGEERAKGNILERFSAQQFPDLHSELNLSSLELGDSALYFCASSWTGSETQYFGPGTRLLVL.